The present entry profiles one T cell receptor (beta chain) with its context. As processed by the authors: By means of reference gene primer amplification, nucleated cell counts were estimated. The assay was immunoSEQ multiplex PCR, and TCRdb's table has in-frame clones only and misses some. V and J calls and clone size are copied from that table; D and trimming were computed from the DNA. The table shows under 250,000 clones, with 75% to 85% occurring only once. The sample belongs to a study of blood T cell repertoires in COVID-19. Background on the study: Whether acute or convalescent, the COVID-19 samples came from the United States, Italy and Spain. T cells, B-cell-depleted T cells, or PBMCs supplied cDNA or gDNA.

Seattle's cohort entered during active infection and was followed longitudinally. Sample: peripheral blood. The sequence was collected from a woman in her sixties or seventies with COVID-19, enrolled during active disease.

In DNA form, the CDR3 reads TGTGCCAGCTCACCGATCCAGGCGAACACCGGGGAGCTGTTTTTT. Residues: CASSPIQANTGELFF. The chain is built from TRBV18 and TRBJ2-2, with unresolved D. CDR3 length: 15 amino acids. Germline CDR1 reads KGHSH; CDR2 reads LQKENI. The V gene lost 3 bases and the J gene lost 0 bases, with 8 bases spanning the gap. Using reference TRBV18 and TRBJ2-2 for the parts outside the CDR3, the full variable domain is NAGVMQNPRHLVRRRGQEARLRCSPMKGHSHVYWYRQLPEEGLKFMVYLQKENIIDESGMPKERFSAEFPKEGPSILRIQQVVRGDSAAYFCASSPIQANTGELFFGEGSRLTVL.